Given below is one TCR beta chain in context. What it recognizes is unknown. Construction of the TCRbeta library involved unique molecular identifiers. TCRdb reanalysed the PCR reads using MiXCR and keeps one entry per CDR3 protein. Here the sample spans fewer than 550,000 distinct CDR3 sequences, roughly 10% being singletons. Germline V gene lookup returns CDR1 LNHDA and CDR2 SQIVND (reference sequence). Trimming took 1 base from V and 3 from J, leaving 14 bases between them. The CDR3 is 16 residues long. This entry belongs to a study of T-cell reconstitution after alpha-beta-depleted transplantation in children. Study-level findings and limits: Elevated TCRbeta diversity at day 60 was traced, in some patients, to surviving recipient T cells and thymic progenitors. In patients about two months after transplant, alpha-beta T cells reportedly arose from several hundred expanded graft clones. At the one-year point after transplant, T-cell counts and TCRbeta diversity were found to come mostly from T cells that had been newly produced.

The chain employs TRBV19 and TRBJ2-3; D might be TRBD1 or TRBD2, each matching 5 bases. This sample comprised PBMCs, mostly from graft donor cells, obtained 180 days after TCRalphabeta/CD19-depleted stem cell transplant. The sequence was collected from a female patient aged 2 to 10 who had a stem cell transplant for aplastic anemia, so the T cells may come from the graft donor. The CDR3: CASSIARDGATDTQYF. The CDR3 DNA reads as TGTGCCAGTAGTATAGCCCGGGACGGGGCAACAGATACGCAGTATTTT.